Below, 9 T cell receptor beta chains from the same sample are listed, as sequenced in a study of post-analysis software for immune sequencing data. Study-wide points: Comparison of patients with controls showed a handful of TRBV segments more frequent in patients, TRBV5-6, TRBV5-1 and TRBV20-1 among them.

Sequencing libraries made from TCR beta cDNA carried unique molecular identifiers. TCRdb re-called the PCR reads through MiXCR, storing one row per CDR3 protein. The repertoire holds a few hundred thousand distinct CDR3 sequences, about 40% seen once, with less than 10% in the top ten. Their specific antigens are unknown. The material sequenced was blood. Source of these receptors: a girl aged 2 to 9 with multiple sclerosis.

The chain recombines TRBV5-1 with TRBJ1-1; no firm D call. The germline V gene has CDR1 SGHRS and CDR2 YFSETQ. V was clipped by 6 bases and J by 0 bases, with 15 bases between them. The length of the CDR3 is 15 residues. This chain's CDR3 is CASTRSPGLNTEAFF. CDR3 in DNA: TGCGCCAGCACCCGGTCCCCTGGGTTGAACACTGAAGCTTTCTTT.

This chain uses TRBV4-1 with TRBJ1-4; no definite D call. Trimming pared 5 bases from V and 0 bases from J, leaving 13 bases between. Germline-derived CDR1 and CDR2 are MGHRA and YSYEKL. The CDR3 spans 16 residues. Here the CDR3 DNA reads TGCGCCAGCAGCGAATTCCTACCTGCAACTAATGAAAAACTGTTTTTT. It is translated as CASSEFLPATNEKLFF.

This sequence joins TRBV13 and TRBJ2-7; TRBD1 aligns across 9 bases. This CDR3 spans 17 amino acids. Germline CDR1 PRHDT, CDR2 FYEKMQ (reference sequence). The ends lost 1 base at V and 4 bases at J; junction bases unmatched: 11. In DNA form, the CDR3 reads TGTGCCAGCAGCTTAGAACTCCCGGGACAGGGACGGTACGAGCAGTACTTC. It specifies CASSLELPGQGRYEQYF.

This clonotype was seen repeatedly, ten times or more. The chain joins TRBV20-1 to TRBJ2-7, with D maybe TRBD1 (5 bases). Trimming pared 2 bases from V and 6 bases from J, leaving 20 bases between. The CDR3 covers 15 residues. Germline-derived CDR1 and CDR2 are DFQATT and SNEGSKA (reference sequence). The CDR3, as DNA: TGCAGTGCTAGACAGGATAGGACAACGCAGGCCGAGCAGTACTTC. Translated: CSARQDRTTQAEQYF.

The rearrangement joins TRBV5-6 to TRBJ1-5; D not certain. V was trimmed by 0 bases and J by 4 bases, leaving 17 bases between them. This CDR3 is built from 17 residues. Germline CDR1 and CDR2: SGHDT and YYEEEE. CDR3 region: CASSLAPGTHGNQPQHF. CDR3 bases: TGTGCCAGCAGCTTGGCTCCAGGAACCCACGGGAATCAGCCCCAGCATTTT.

The rearrangement links TRBV5-1 to TRBJ2-3; D may be TRBD2 (6 bases). Germline values: CDR1 SGHRS, CDR2 YFSETQ. The ends were cut back, 0 bases at V and 0 bases at J, with 11 bases in the middle. The CDR3 has 16 residues. CDR3 region: CASSLVVAVSTDTQYF. The CDR3 DNA reads as TGCGCCAGCAGCTTGGTGGTAGCGGTGAGCACAGATACGCAGTATTTT.

The chain has TRBV10-2 and TRBJ1-1, with 9 bases matching TRBD1. V lost 3 bases, J lost 5 bases, and 7 bases stayed unmatched. Per the germline V gene, CDR1 is WSHSY and CDR2 is SAAADI. The CDR3 length is 15 residues. CDR3 DNA sequence: TGCGCCAGCAGTGATCCCGGACAGGGGCATACTGAAGCTTTCTTT. Its protein is CASSDPGQGHTEAFF.

The V and J genes are TRBV20-1 and TRBJ2-1; TRBD2 matches 7 bases. The germline CDR1 and CDR2 sequences are DFQATT and SNEGSKA (reference sequence). This CDR3 comprises 11 residues. J lost 5 bases, V lost 6 bases, and 1 base had no gene match. The CDR3 spells CSAAGDNEQFF. For the CDR3, the DNA is TGCAGTGCGGCGGGAGACAATGAGCAGTTCTTC.

A remark on this clonotype: One end of the junction is discordant with germline, which a read error may explain. The chain carries TRBV7-2 and TRBJ2-3; 7 bases agree with TRBD1. CDR1 is SGHTA and CDR2 is FQGNSA in the germline V gene. The CDR3 sequence is 15 residues long. The CDR3 DNA sequence: TGTGCCATCAGCTCCACAGGGGCGCGCACAGATACGCAGTATTTT. Encoded protein: CAISSTGARTDTQYF.